The 24 T cell receptor beta chains below were found in one sample sequenced in a study of CD8+ T cells in alopecia areata. TCR sequencing used cDNA made by reverse transcription of extracted RNA. Profiled with immunoSEQ multiplex PCR; TCRdb holds only in-frame clones, not every one. Of about 110,000 clones listed, approximately 60% were seen once; the top ten hold less than 25%. The sequenced sample was CD8+ T cells sorted from blood. The source is a human donor in good health.

This clone was seen at least ten times. The genes are TRBV28 and TRBJ2-1; 7 positions match TRBD1. With V trimmed by 5 bases and J by 5 bases, 3 bases remained unmatched. The CDR3 is 13 amino acids. Germline CDR1 reads MDHEN; CDR2 reads SYDVKM. For the CDR3, the DNA is TGTGCCAGCAGTCCGGGACAGAACAATGAGCAGTTCTTC. Its protein is CASSPGQNNEQFF.

The chain carries TRBV4-3 and TRBJ1-2, with D possibly TRBD1 on 5 matching bases. From germline, CDR1 is LGHNA and CDR2 YSLEER. Trimming stripped 2 bases from V and 2 bases from J, with 18 bases between. This CDR3 is 17 amino acids long. This CDR3 is CASSQYERETDNYGYTF. In DNA, the CDR3 is TGCGCCAGCAGCCAATATGAACGCGAGACAGACAACTATGGCTACACCTTC.

This chain uses TRBV7-2 with TRBJ2-7; D is perhaps TRBD2 (6 bases). Germline V gene data show CDR1 as SGHTA and CDR2 as FQGNSA. This CDR3 comprises 13 residues. V was pared by 2 bases and J by 6 bases, with 11 bases between. The CDR3 loop is CASSLYRSGEQYF. CDR3 nucleotides: TGTGCCAGCAGCTTATATCGTAGCGGCGAGCAGTACTTC.

The gene calls are TRBV27 and TRBJ2-5; D remains ambiguous. The germline CDR1 and CDR2 sequences are MNHEY and SMNVEV (reference sequence). This CDR3 has 13 residues. Trimming left V 9 bases short and J 1 base short, with 12 bases between. The CDR3 sequence is CASSKRIQETQYF. The CDR3 DNA reads as TGTGCCAGTAGCAAGAGAATCCAAGAGACCCAGTACTTC.

The genes are TRBV2 and TRBJ1-2; D possibly corresponds to TRBD1 (5 bases). Germline CDR1 is SNHLY and CDR2 is FYNNEI. V was shortened by 5 bases and J by 0 bases, with 13 bases between the two germline ends. There are 15 residues in the CDR3. CDR3 sequence (DNA): TGTGCCAGCAGTAACCAGGGAGAAGCTAACTATGGCTACACCTTC. Amino acids: CASSNQGEANYGYTF.

In its sample, this clone was seen once. The V and J genes are TRBV13 and TRBJ2-1, with 8 bases aligning to TRBD2. Trimming took 7 bases from V and 4 from J; bases not matched to a gene: 9. The CDR3 totals 15 residues. Looked up from germline, CDR1 is PRHDT and CDR2 is FYEKMQ (reference sequence). Here the CDR3 DNA reads TGTGCCAGCAATATAGCGGGGTCCCCATACAATGAGCAGTTCTTC. Its protein product is CASNIAGSPYNEQFF.

This chain connects TRBV5-1 to TRBJ1-1, with D unclear. The CDR3 spans 13 residues. Between the trimmed V and J ends, which lost 5 bases and 0 bases, there was a span of 8 bases. CDR1 is SGHRS and CDR2 is YFSETQ in the germline V gene. The CDR3 DNA reads as TGCGCCAGCAGGACGGAAATGAACACTGAAGCTTTCTTT. This sequence encodes CASRTEMNTEAFF.

The rearrangement joins TRBV29-1 to TRBJ2-7; a weak D match, TRBD1 (6 bases). This CDR3 is 14 amino acids long. From germline, CDR1 is SQVTM and CDR2 ANQGSEA. V gave up 3 bases and J gave up 4 bases, with 16 bases separating them. CDR3 amino acids: CSVDYGARGYEQYF. As DNA, the CDR3 is TGCAGCGTTGACTACGGGGCCAGGGGTTACGAGCAGTACTTC.

This clone was detected a few times. As DNA, the CDR3 is TGTGCCACCTCTTCCGGGGCAGGGGCAAATGAGCAGTTCTTC. Protein sequence: CATSSGAGANEQFF. The rearrangement joins TRBV25-1 to TRBJ2-1, with a weak D call TRBD1 (6 bases). Trimming shortened V by 10 bases and J by 7 bases, and 20 bases separated the two germline ends. Per germline, CDR1 MGHDK and CDR2 SYGVNS. CDR3 length: 14 amino acids.

This clone was seen more than once but under ten times. The chain uses TRBV4-1 and TRBJ2-1, with D possibly being TRBD1 (5 bases). The CDR3 length is 14 residues. Germline V gene sequence: CDR1 MGHRA, CDR2 YSYEKL. The ends were cut back, 1 base at V and 3 bases at J, with 7 bases in the middle. In DNA form, the CDR3 reads TGCGCCAGCAGCCAAGGGGGCCGCTACAATGAGCAGTTCTTC. Amino acids: CASSQGGRYNEQFF.

A few counts support this clone. This chain uses TRBV7-9 with TRBJ2-1; D gene ambiguous. This CDR3 is 12 amino acids long. V lost 2 bases, J lost 7 bases, and 6 bases lay in between. From germline, CDR1 is SEHNR and CDR2 FQNEAQ (reference sequence). As DNA, the CDR3 is TGTGCCAGCAGCTTAACGAGGAATGAGCAGTTCTTC. This translates into CASSLTRNEQFF.

The chain couples TRBV7-9 to TRBJ1-1; no reliable D call. Trimming left V 2 bases short and J 6 bases short, with 7 bases between. Germline V gene lookup returns CDR1 SEHNR and CDR2 FQNEAQ (reference sequence). The CDR3 is 12 amino acids. In DNA, the CDR3 is TGTGCCAGCAGCTTATTTTTGGCTGAAGCTTTCTTT. Amino acid sequence: CASSLFLAEAFF.

The V gene is TRBV7-6, the J gene TRBJ2-7; 7 bases align to TRBD1. Germline assignment: CDR1 SGHVS and CDR2 FNYEAQ. This CDR3 has 15 residues. Trimming cost V 5 bases and J 2 bases; bases outside gene matches: 9. The CDR3, as DNA: TGTGCCAGCAGCAGAGCGATAGGGACAGCCTACGAGCAGTACTTC. Amino acids: CASSRAIGTAYEQYF.

In this sample, this clone turned up a few times. The chain uses TRBV4-3 and TRBJ1-2; D ambiguous. There are 16 residues in the CDR3. Trimming removed 0 bases from V and 4 bases from J, with 15 bases in between. The V gene's germline CDR1 is LGHNA and CDR2 YSLEER. The CDR3 nucleotides are TGCGCCAGCAGCCAAGAAGAAGGGAATGGCGGCTATGGCTACACCTTC. Translating gives CASSQEEGNGGYGYTF.

This sequence joins TRBV15 and TRBJ2-1, with 7 bases matching TRBD2. Germline CDR1 LNHNV, CDR2 YYDKDF (reference sequence). J was trimmed by 0 bases and V by 1 base; bases with no gene match: 0. This CDR3 is built from 15 residues. DNA for the CDR3: TGTGCCACCAGCAGAGGGGGGGGCTCCTACAATGAGCAGTTCTTC. Its translation: CATSRGGGSYNEQFF.

This clone appeared a few times. This chain connects TRBV29-1 to TRBJ2-7; D is ambiguous. CDR1 is SQVTM and CDR2 is ANQGSEA in the germline V gene. The CDR3 runs to 13 residues. V shed 4 bases and J shed 0 bases, with 10 bases lying between them. The CDR3 here is CSVVSITSYEQYF. The DNA for the CDR3 is TGCAGCGTTGTTTCCATTACCTCCTACGAGCAGTACTTC.

This chain joins TRBV6-1 and TRBJ2-5; TRBD1 agrees at 9 bases. The germline CDR1 and CDR2 sequences are MNHNS and SASEGT. There are 14 residues in the CDR3. V was clipped by 5 bases and J by 7 bases; unmatched bases: 8. The CDR3 sequence is CASSLPGQGGTQYF. CDR3 nucleotides: TGTGCCAGCAGTTTGCCGGGACAGGGAGGGACCCAGTACTTC.

On this clone: At one boundary the junction diverges from the germline segment, which might be a read error. The chain carries TRBV7-7 and TRBJ2-1; 9 positions match TRBD1. Germline V gene lookup returns CDR1 SSHAT and CDR2 FNYEAQ (reference sequence). The CDR3 runs 15 residues. The DNA of the CDR3 is TGTGCTAGCAGCCGAGGGACAGGGAAATACAATGAGCAGTTCTTC. Translated: CASSRGTGKYNEQFF.

The chain has TRBV6-5 and TRBJ2-5, with D possibly being TRBD2 (5 bases). V gave up 2 bases and J gave up 4 bases, with 17 bases separating them. Per germline, CDR1 MNHEY and CDR2 SVGAGI. CDR3 length: 16 residues. CDR3 protein: CASSYGMGDPPETQYF. DNA of the CDR3: TGTGCCAGCAGTTACGGCATGGGAGATCCCCCAGAGACCCAGTACTTC.

V and J are TRBV6-6 and TRBJ1-2; 8 nucleotides match TRBD1. Germline CDR1 is MNHNY and CDR2 is SVGAGI (reference sequence). The CDR3 runs to 15 residues. J lost 4 bases, V lost 4 bases, and 8 bases had no gene match. Here the CDR3 DNA reads TGTGCCAGCAGTTTCCGACCGACAGGGGTCTATGGCTACACCTTC. Residues: CASSFRPTGVYGYTF.

This rearrangement joins TRBV9 to TRBJ2-7, with D tentatively TRBD1 or TRBD2 (5 bases each). This CDR3 is built from 13 residues. V lost 4 bases, J lost 7 bases, and 15 bases lay in between. The germline gives CDR1 SGDLS, CDR2 YYNGEE. The CDR3 loop reads CASSPTGQGEQYF. The CDR3 DNA follows: TGTGCCAGCAGCCCGACGGGGCAGGGTGAGCAGTACTTC.

V is TRBV7-2 and J is TRBJ2-5; D not certain. The germline V gene encodes CDR1 SGHTA and CDR2 FQGNSA. The CDR3 has 13 residues. Between the trimmed V and J ends, which lost 1 base and 2 bases, there was a span of 5 bases. The CDR3 region is CASSLGQQETQYF. The CDR3 DNA is TGTGCCAGCAGCTTAGGTCAGCAAGAGACCCAGTACTTC.

This clone was found a few times. V gene TRBV5-1 combines with J gene TRBJ1-2, with D uncertain. From germline, CDR1 is SGHRS and CDR2 YFSETQ. V was clipped by 4 bases and J by 3 bases, with 10 bases between them. The length of the CDR3 is 13 residues. CDR3 bases: TGCGCCAGCAGCCCTGCAGAGTACTATGGCTACACCTTC. Residues: CASSPAEYYGYTF.

This chain joins TRBV19 and TRBJ2-1, with TRBD1 as a possible D gene (5 bases). Trimming removed 4 bases from V and 2 bases from J, with 9 bases in between. The CDR3 length is 14 residues. The germline V gene has CDR1 LNHDA and CDR2 SQIVND (reference sequence). CDR3 nucleotide sequence: TGTGCCAGTAGTAGGGGCGGACCCTACAATGAGCAGTTCTTC. The encoded protein is CASSRGGPYNEQFF.